This record looks at one T cell receptor beta chain sequence and its context. Its antigen remains unidentified. V lost 5 bases, J lost 9 bases, and 11 bases lay in between. The germline CDR1 and CDR2 sequences are LNHDA and SQIVND (reference sequence). The CDR3 covers 13 residues. These data come from a study of cytomegalovirus exposure and HLA in healthy donors. This PCR relied on a set of 60 Vbeta primers and 13 Jbeta primers. Profiled with immunoSEQ multiplex PCR; TCRdb holds only in-frame clones, not every one. The table records about 72,000 clones, roughly four fifths of them present only once. General study findings and limits: In a later analysis, most CMV-associated TCR beta chains appeared HLA-restricted.

The V gene is TRBV19, the J gene TRBJ1-6; perhaps TRBD1 as D (5 bases). Sequenced: PBMCs. This TCR was recovered from a human donor in good health. CDR3 bases: TGTGCCAGTAGTGATGTGGGGCGTTCACCCCTCCACTTT. It codes for CASSDVGRSPLHF.